A single sample gave rise to the 27 T cell receptor beta chains below, sequenced in a study of blood T cell repertoires in COVID-19. Profiled with immunoSEQ multiplex PCR; TCRdb holds only in-frame clones, not every one. The table shows about 400,000 clones, with around nine tenths occurring only once. The sequenced sample was PBMCs or T cells enriched from blood (not recorded which). The receptor source for this set is a woman aged 30 to 39 who had recovered from COVID-19.

The gene calls are TRBV10-3 and TRBJ2-7, with 10 bases lining up with TRBD2. The CDR3 is 13 amino acids. Looked up from germline, CDR1 is ENHRY and CDR2 is SYGVKD. Losses at the gene ends were 10 bases for V and 3 bases for J; bases not matched to a gene: 6. The CDR3 is CATSGRGGYEQYF. Written as DNA, the CDR3 is TGTGCCACAAGCGGGAGGGGTGGCTACGAGCAGTACTTC.

This chain joins TRBV11-2 and TRBJ2-7; 12 bases are a match to TRBD1. V was pared by 5 bases and J by 2 bases, with 4 bases of the junction left unmatched. Germline CDR1 and CDR2: SGHAT and FQNNGV. This CDR3 region has 15 residues. CDR3 region: CASSPGDRGPYEQYF. CDR3 nucleotide sequence: TGTGCCAGCAGCCCAGGGGACAGGGGGCCCTACGAGCAGTACTTC.

V usage is TRBV28 and J usage is TRBJ1-5; 7 bases agree with TRBD1. From germline, CDR1 is MDHEN and CDR2 SYDVKM. V shed 3 bases, J shed 2 bases, and the junction held 4 bases outside the gene matches. This CDR3 is 15 amino acids long. The CDR3 reads CASSFRQGGNQPQHF. As DNA, the CDR3 is TGTGCCAGCAGTTTTCGACAGGGCGGCAATCAGCCCCAGCATTTT.

This clone has just a few counts. This chain uses TRBV10-3 with TRBJ2-2; 8 bases are shared with TRBD1. The CDR3 covers 16 residues. The ends lost 9 bases at V and 6 bases at J; junction bases unmatched: 15. In germline, CDR1 is ENHRY, CDR2 SYGVKD. The CDR3 loop is CAIPGAGGLGSGELFF. The DNA of the CDR3 is TGTGCCATACCGGGGGCAGGGGGCCTGGGCTCCGGGGAGCTGTTTTTT.

This clone has just a few counts. The chain recombines TRBV30 with TRBJ1-5, with D possibly being TRBD1 (6 bases). Per germline, CDR1 GTSNPN and CDR2 SVGIG (reference sequence). The CDR3 sequence is 15 residues long. V was pared by 1 base and J by 5 bases, with 15 bases between. Here the CDR3 reads CAWSGGRTADQPQHF. CDR3 nucleotides: TGTGCCTGGAGTGGGGGAAGGACAGCTGATCAGCCCCAGCATTTT.

This chain uses TRBV19 with TRBJ2-7; 8 bases agree with TRBD1. This CDR3 has 16 residues. Looked up from germline, CDR1 is LNHDA and CDR2 is SQIVND (reference sequence). Germline trimming cut 9 bases from V and 1 base from J; bases unmatched to any gene: 14. The CDR3 nucleotides are TGTGCCAGCAAGCCTGGCTGGGGACAGGCTTCCTACGAGCAGTACTTC. This codes for CASKPGWGQASYEQYF. Variable domain in full (rest from reference TRBV19 and TRBJ2-7): DGGITQSPKYLFRKEGQNVTLSCEQNLNHDAMYWYRQDPGQGLRLIYYSQIVNDFQKGDIAEGYSVSREKKESFPLTVTSAQKNPTAFYLCASKPGWGQASYEQYFGPGTRLTVT.

The V and J genes are TRBV5-1 and TRBJ1-2, with D possibly matching TRBD1 (6 bases). V lost 4 bases, J lost 7 bases, and 14 bases lay in between. Germline loops: CDR1 SGHRS, CDR2 YFSETQ. The CDR3 loop spans 13 amino acids. In DNA, the CDR3 is TGCGCCAGCAGCACAGAGACAGGCGGTGGCTACACCTTC. It translates to CASSTETGGGYTF.

The CDR3 reads CASSLEGRGGAATEAFF. The CDR3 DNA reads as TGTGCCAGCAGCTTAGAGGGCAGAGGAGGGGCGGCCACTGAAGCTTTCTTT. This sequence joins TRBV11-2 and TRBJ1-1, with D perhaps matching TRBD1 (5 bases). V lost 0 bases and J 4 bases, leaving 18 bases between the germline ends. This CDR3 region has 17 residues. The germline gives CDR1 SGHAT, CDR2 FQNNGV.

The J gene is TRBJ1-3, the V gene TRBV28, with 10 bases fitting TRBD1. The CDR3 loop spans 16 amino acids. V lost 5 bases, J lost 4 bases, and 8 bases stayed unmatched. CDR1 and CDR2 (germline): MDHEN, SYDVKM. The CDR3 DNA reads TGTGCCAGCAGTCCGAGAAGGGGACAGGGGGGAAACACCATATATTTT. Its protein is CASSPRRGQGGNTIYF.

The gene calls are TRBV4-1 and TRBJ2-3; D not certain. The CDR3 consists of 13 residues. Trimming took 4 bases from V and 1 from J, leaving 6 bases between them. Germline CDR1 is MGHRA and CDR2 is YSYEKL. The CDR3 DNA is TGCGCCAGCAGCCCCTCGGGCACAGATACGCAGTATTTT. Protein product: CASSPSGTDTQYF.

The J gene is TRBJ2-7, the V gene TRBV7-6; 9 positions match TRBD2. CDR3 length equals 18 residues. Germline loops: CDR1 SGHVS, CDR2 FNYEAQ. V lost 8 bases and J lost 0; bases outside the gene matches: 17. This CDR3 is CASSPKRRGGSPSYEQYF. DNA for the CDR3: TGTGCCAGCTCCCCCAAGCGGCGGGGGGGTAGCCCCTCCTACGAGCAGTACTTC.

The chain links TRBV11-3 to TRBJ2-3; D gene uncertain. Trimming took off 4 bases at V and 2 bases at J, with 7 bases between the two ends. Germline CDR1 is SGHNT and CDR2 is YENEEA. This CDR3 contains 13 residues. The CDR3 DNA reads TGTGCCAGCAGCTCAGATAACACAGATACGCAGTATTTT. Translated, it gives CASSSDNTDTQYF. Looking up the rest from reference TRBV11-3 and TRBJ2-3 gives the full variable domain: EAGVVQSPRYKIIEKKQPVAFWCNPISGHNTLYWYLQNLGQGPELLIRYENEEAVDDSQLPKDRFSAERLKGVDSTLKIQPAELGDSAVYLCASSSDNTDTQYFGPGTRLTVL.

This chain joins TRBV7-8 and TRBJ1-1; D remains unclear. The germline gives CDR1 SGHVS, CDR2 FQNEAQ. The CDR3 length is 16 residues. Trimming stripped 2 bases from V and 1 base from J, with 14 bases between. CDR3 sequence: CASSLRRLAGNTEAFF. The CDR3 nucleotides read TGTGCCAGCAGCTTACGTCGCCTGGCAGGGAACACTGAAGCTTTCTTT.

V is TRBV9 and J is TRBJ2-5; D is perhaps TRBD2 (6 bases). The CDR3 consists of 15 residues. CDR1 is SGDLS and CDR2 is YYNGEE in the germline V gene. V lost 0 bases and J lost 5, with 14 bases in between. CDR3: CASSVGASVGETQYF. The CDR3 nucleotides read TGTGCCAGCAGCGTAGGCGCTAGCGTCGGGGAGACCCAGTACTTC.

This clone appeared a single time. The chain has TRBV28 and TRBJ2-1, with 7 bases fitting TRBD2. Germline V gene lookup returns CDR1 MDHEN and CDR2 SYDVKM. Losses at the gene ends were 4 bases for V and 4 bases for J; bases not matched to a gene: 7. CDR3 length: 15 amino acids. CDR3 amino acids: CASSCSGEAYNEQFF. The CDR3 bases are TGTGCCAGCAGTTGCAGCGGGGAAGCTTACAATGAGCAGTTCTTC.

The chain uses TRBV28 and TRBJ2-5, with D perhaps TRBD2 (5 bases). Germline V gene lookup returns CDR1 MDHEN and CDR2 SYDVKM. Between the trimmed V and J ends, which lost 4 bases and 4 bases, there was a span of 16 bases. The CDR3 totals 15 residues. CDR3 sequence (DNA): TGTGCCAGCAGTTGGGCCGGGGTTTACCGAGAGACCCAGTACTTC. Translating gives CASSWAGVYRETQYF. Looking up the rest from reference TRBV28 and TRBJ2-5 gives the full variable domain: DVKVTQSSRYLVKRTGEKVFLECVQDMDHENMFWYRQDPGLGLRLIYFSYDVKMKEKGDIPEGYSVSREKKERFSLILESASTNQTSMYLCASSWAGVYRETQYFGPGTRLLVL.

The chain links TRBV3-1 (or the pseudogene TRBV3-2) to TRBJ1-4, with TRBD1 matching over 7 bases. The CDR3 loop spans 15 amino acids. With V trimmed by 4 bases and J by 5 bases, 7 bases remained unmatched. Germline V gives CDR1 LGHDT, CDR2 YNNKEL (reference sequence). The CDR3: CASSRVRGANEKLFF. In nucleotides, the CDR3 is TGTGCCAGCAGCCGGGTCAGGGGGGCGAATGAAAAACTGTTTTTT.

This sequence joins TRBV19 and TRBJ2-6; 7 bases match TRBD1. The germline V gene has CDR1 LNHDA and CDR2 SQIVND (reference sequence). V lost 3 bases to trimming and J lost 2 bases; unmatched junction nucleotides: 1. There are 15 residues in the CDR3. In DNA form, the CDR3 reads TGTGCCAGTAGTATCACAGGGGCTGGGGCCAACGTCCTGACTTTC. It encodes CASSITGAGANVLTF. Complete variable domain (other parts from reference TRBV19 and TRBJ2-6): DGGITQSPKYLFRKEGQNVTLSCEQNLNHDAMYWYRQDPGQGLRLIYYSQIVNDFQKGDIAEGYSVSREKKESFPLTVTSAQKNPTAFYLCASSITGAGANVLTFGAGSRLTVL.

The V gene is TRBV4-3, the J gene TRBJ1-2; TRBD1 agrees at 8 bases. Looked up from germline, CDR1 is LGHNA and CDR2 is YSLEER. V lost 4 bases and J lost 8; bases outside the gene matches: 9. The CDR3 loop spans 14 amino acids. CDR3 coding DNA: TGCGCCAGCAGCCCCTCGACAGGGGTCGGCGGCTACACCTTC. It codes for CASSPSTGVGGYTF.

This chain joins TRBV19 and TRBJ1-1; 7 positions match TRBD1. Germline values: CDR1 LNHDA, CDR2 SQIVND (reference sequence). The CDR3 has 16 residues. The trim removed 8 bases at V and 0 bases at J, leaving 12 bases unmatched. In DNA form, the CDR3 reads TGTGCCAGTGCCAAAGGGGGACAGAAACTGAACACTGAAGCTTTCTTT. Translating gives CASAKGGQKLNTEAFF.

This chain uses TRBV28 with TRBJ1-6; D possibly corresponds to TRBD1 (5 bases). Germline V lookup: CDR1 MDHEN, CDR2 SYDVKM. This CDR3 is built from 17 residues. Trimming took 5 bases from V and 1 from J, leaving 15 bases between them. Written as DNA, the CDR3 is TGTGCCAGCAGTATTGGGGGGGGGATTTCCTATAATTCACCCCTCCACTTT. This gives the protein CASSIGGGISYNSPLHF.

This sequence joins TRBV6-6 and TRBJ2-7; no firm D call. The germline CDR1 and CDR2 sequences are MNHNY and SVGAGI (reference sequence). V gave up 1 base and J gave up 4 bases, with 11 bases separating them. The CDR3 runs 14 residues. This CDR3 is CASSYLEASYEQYF. The CDR3 DNA sequence: TGTGCCAGCAGTTACTTAGAAGCGAGTTACGAGCAGTACTTC.

With regard to this clone: An end of the junction differs from the germline gene, which may be a read error. CDR3 DNA sequence: TGTGCCAGCAGCCAGGGACAGGTCCTCCATTTT. It codes for CASSQGQVLHF. The rearrangement links TRBV3-1 (or the pseudogene TRBV3-2) to TRBJ1-3; TRBD1 agrees at 8 bases. The CDR3 is 11 residues long. Germline V gene data show CDR1 as LGHDT and CDR2 as YNNKEL (reference sequence).

The chain carries TRBV7-9 and TRBJ2-7; possibly TRBD2 for D (6 bases). This CDR3 spans 16 amino acids. Trimming cost V 4 bases and J 0 bases, with 16 bases left between them. CDR1 SEHNR and CDR2 FQNEAQ come from the germline V gene (reference sequence). CDR3 region: CASSSDSGVSSYEQYF. CDR3 coding DNA: TGTGCCAGCAGCTCCGATTCGGGGGTCAGCTCCTACGAGCAGTACTTC.

The rearrangement joins TRBV3-1 (or the pseudogene TRBV3-2) to TRBJ2-1; no clear D gene. Looked up from germline, CDR1 is LGHDT and CDR2 is YNNKEL (reference sequence). Trimming removed 2 bases from V and 10 bases from J, with 6 bases in between. This CDR3 contains 11 residues. The CDR3 spells CASSQNREQFF. CDR3 DNA: TGTGCCAGCAGCCAAAACCGGGAGCAGTTCTTC.

The chain joins TRBV9 to TRBJ2-1; the match to TRBD2 covers 10 bases. This CDR3 contains 15 residues. Germline V gene lookup returns CDR1 SGDLS and CDR2 YYNGEE. V was clipped by 0 bases and J by 9 bases; unmatched bases: 6. In DNA, the CDR3 is TGTGCCAGCAGCGTAGGGCTAGCGGGAGTTAGTGAGCAGTTCTTC. Protein sequence: CASSVGLAGVSEQFF. The full variable domain, its missing parts supplied by reference TRBV9 and TRBJ2-1, is DSGVTQTPKHLITATGQRVTLRCSPRSGDLSVYWYQQSLDQGLQFLIQYYNGEERAKGNILERFSAQQFPDLHSELNLSSLELGDSALYFCASSVGLAGVSEQFFGPGTRLTVL.

The rearrangement joins TRBV1 to TRBJ2-7; the table's D gene call, TRBD2, was not cross checked with the DNA. TRBV1 is marked as a pseudogene. The length of the CDR3 is 15 residues. Here the CDR3 reads CTSSQATSGSYEQYF. The CDR3 bases are TGCACCAGCAGCCAAGCGACTAGCGGTTCCTACGAGCAGTACTTC.